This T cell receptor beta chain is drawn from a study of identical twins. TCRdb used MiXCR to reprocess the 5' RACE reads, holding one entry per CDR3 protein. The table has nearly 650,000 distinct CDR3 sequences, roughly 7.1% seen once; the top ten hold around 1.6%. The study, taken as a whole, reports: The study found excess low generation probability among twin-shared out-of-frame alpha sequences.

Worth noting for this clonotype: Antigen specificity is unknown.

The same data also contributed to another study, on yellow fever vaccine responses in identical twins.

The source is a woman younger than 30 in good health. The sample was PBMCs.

CDR3 DNA sequence: TGCGCCAGCAGCCGCACTTTGGCCGGGGAGCTGTTTTTT. Translation: CASSRTLAGELFF. The gene calls are TRBV4-1 and TRBJ2-2; D remains ambiguous. Germline V gene lookup returns CDR1 MGHRA and CDR2 YSYEKL. The CDR3 covers 13 residues. V was cut by 4 bases and J by 6 bases, with 9 bases left in between.